One and the same sample provided the 24 T cell receptor beta chains below, sequenced in a study of cytomegalovirus exposure and HLA in healthy donors. Libraries were prepared by immunoSEQ multiplex PCR; TCRdb keeps only in-frame clonotypes and omits some of them. The sample contains under 300,000 clones, 86% of which appear only once. What was sequenced was PBMCs. These receptors all stem from a woman under 30 in good health and CMV-seronegative.

The chain is built from TRBV4-3 and TRBJ1-1; tentatively, D is TRBD1 (6 bases). V was shortened by 3 bases and J by 0 bases, with 11 bases between the two germline ends. This CDR3 has 15 residues. Germline CDR1 LGHNA, CDR2 YSLEER. The CDR3 loop is CASSHPRGMNTEAFF. Here the CDR3 DNA reads TGCGCCAGCAGCCATCCCAGGGGAATGAACACTGAAGCTTTCTTT.

This chain uses TRBV11-3 with TRBJ2-5; D unclear. The CDR3 length is 13 residues. Germline lookup yields CDR1 SGHNT and CDR2 YENEEA. V gave up 1 base and J gave up 1 base, with 4 bases separating them. CDR3 residues: CASSLGSQETQYF. DNA of the CDR3: TGTGCCAGCAGCTTAGGCAGCCAAGAGACCCAGTACTTC.

This chain uses TRBV11-1 with TRBJ2-7, with 7 bases aligning to TRBD1. The junction had 7 bases not matched to a gene; V was cut back by 5 bases and J by 6 bases. CDR3 length equals 13 residues. Germline CDR1 is SGHAT and CDR2 is FQDESV (reference sequence). The CDR3 coding sequence is TGTGCCAGCAGCCATGGACAGGCGGTCGAGCAGTACTTC. Its translation: CASSHGQAVEQYF.

V and J are TRBV7-8 and TRBJ1-2; 9 bases line up with TRBD1. Germline V CDR1 and CDR2: SGHVS, FQNEAQ. J was trimmed by 8 bases and V by 5 bases; bases with no gene match: 9. The CDR3 consists of 14 residues. CDR3 in DNA: TGTGCCAGCAGCACCGGACAGGGGACGGGAGGCTACACCTTC. This codes for CASSTGQGTGGYTF.

The V and J genes are TRBV19 and TRBJ2-3; TRBD2 agrees at 11 bases. The germline V gene encodes CDR1 LNHDA and CDR2 SQIVND (reference sequence). Trimming removed 6 bases from V and 2 bases from J; junction bases left unmatched: 13. The CDR3 covers 18 residues. The DNA for the CDR3 is TGTGCCAGTAGGTTGGGGGCAGCTAGCGGGAGGCCCACAGATACGCAGTATTTT. Translating it yields CASRLGAASGRPTDTQYF. Full variable domain (remainder filled in from reference TRBV19 and TRBJ2-3): DGGITQSPKYLFRKEGQNVTLSCEQNLNHDAMYWYRQDPGQGLRLIYYSQIVNDFQKGDIAEGYSVSREKKESFPLTVTSAQKNPTAFYLCASRLGAASGRPTDTQYFGPGTRLTVL.

The chain uses TRBV29-1 and TRBJ1-2; D is perhaps TRBD1 (5 bases). The CDR3 is 13 residues long. From germline, CDR1 is SQVTM and CDR2 ANQGSEA. V was cut by 3 bases and J by 5 bases, with 13 bases left in between. CDR3 region: CSVEEQGPYGYTF. The CDR3 nucleotides are TGCAGCGTTGAGGAGCAGGGTCCGTATGGCTACACCTTC.

This clone was recorded only once. This chain joins TRBV6-6 and TRBJ2-3; tentatively, D is TRBD2 (5 bases). Germline-derived CDR1 and CDR2 are MNHNY and SVGAGI (reference sequence). Deletions cut 2 bases from V and 12 bases from J, with 9 bases between. This CDR3 region has 11 residues. CDR3 nucleotide sequence: TGTGCCAGCAGTTACCGGGGTGATCAGTATTTT. The encoded protein is CASSYRGDQYF.

The rearrangement joins TRBV5-1 to TRBJ2-7; tentatively, D is TRBD2 (6 bases). V was trimmed by 6 bases and J by 5 bases, leaving 15 bases between them. Germline V gene data show CDR1 as SGHRS and CDR2 as YFSETQ. The CDR3 is made up of 13 amino acids. In DNA form, the CDR3 reads TGCGCCAGCATTGGGGGGTCCGGTCACGAGCAGTACTTC. Translating gives CASIGGSGHEQYF. Supplemented by reference TRBV5-1 and TRBJ2-7, the full variable domain reads KAGVTQTPRYLIKTRGQQVTLSCSPISGHRSVSWYQQTPGQGLQFLFEYFSETQRNKGNFPGRFSGRQFSNSRSEMNVSTLELGDSALYLCASIGGSGHEQYFGPGTRLTVT.

The V call is TRBV6-5, the J call TRBJ2-2; maybe TRBD1 (6 bases). Germline lookup yields CDR1 MNHEY and CDR2 SVGAGI. CDR3 length: 15 residues. Trimming cost V 2 bases and J 5 bases, with 12 bases left between them. For the CDR3, the DNA is TGTGCCAGCAGTTACCCGGAAGGGGGTACCGGGGAGCTGTTTTTT. It specifies CASSYPEGGTGELFF.

This chain joins TRBV6-5 and TRBJ1-2; TRBD1 might be the D (6 bases). Between the trimmed V and J ends, which lost 4 bases and 4 bases, there was a span of 16 bases. The CDR3 sequence is 15 residues long. Germline assignment: CDR1 MNHEY and CDR2 SVGAGI. The CDR3 reads CASSSGLGTFYGYTF. The CDR3 coding sequence is TGTGCCAGCAGTTCGGGTCTTGGGACATTCTATGGCTACACCTTC.

In this sample, this clone turned up a few times. V gene TRBV30 combines with J gene TRBJ1-3; the match to TRBD1 covers 8 bases. J was trimmed by 4 bases and V by 3 bases; bases with no gene match: 5. There are 14 residues in the CDR3. Per germline, CDR1 GTSNPN and CDR2 SVGIG (reference sequence). The CDR3 sequence is CAWSRGTGGNTIYF. In DNA form, the CDR3 reads TGTGCCTGGAGCCGAGGGACAGGAGGAAACACCATATATTTT. Full variable domain (outside the CDR3, taken from reference TRBV30 and TRBJ1-3): SQTIHQWPATLVQPVGSPLSLECTVEGTSNPNLYWYRQAAGRGLQLLFYSVGIGQISSEVPQNLSASRPQDRQFILSSKKLLLSDSGFYLCAWSRGTGGNTIYFGEGSWLTVV.

V gene TRBV12-1 combines with J gene TRBJ1-6; the D segment call TRBD1 is taken from the table without a DNA check. TRBV12-1 is flagged as a pseudogene. The CDR3 length is 17 residues. CDR3 residues: CASSSTGFRSYNSPLHF. DNA for the CDR3: TGTGCCAGCAGCTCGACAGGGTTTCGCTCCTATAATTCACCCCTCCACTTT.

This chain links TRBV10-3 with TRBJ1-1, with a possible D match to TRBD1 (5 bases). V lost 1 base, J lost 6 bases, and 12 bases lay in between. The CDR3 runs 14 residues. CDR1 ENHRY and CDR2 SYGVKD come from the germline V gene. This CDR3 is CAISEFGGRAEAFF. DNA for the CDR3: TGTGCCATCAGTGAGTTCGGGGGTAGGGCTGAAGCTTTCTTT.

This clone was found a few times. The J gene is TRBJ2-1, the V gene TRBV27; the match to TRBD2 covers 11 bases. V dropped 5 bases and J dropped 4; count of bases not matched to a gene: 4. Germline V lookup: CDR1 MNHEY, CDR2 SMNVEV (reference sequence). This CDR3 comprises 15 residues. The DNA for the CDR3 is TGTGCCAGCAGTAGGACTAGCGGGCCGTACAATGAGCAGTTCTTC. Translated: CASSRTSGPYNEQFF.

The genes are TRBV2 and TRBJ2-1; TRBD1 matches at 9 bases. The CDR3 covers 15 residues. Losses at the gene ends were 2 bases for V and 4 bases for J; bases not matched to a gene: 3. Germline CDR1 is SNHLY and CDR2 is FYNNEI. Written as DNA, the CDR3 is TGTGCCAGCAGTGAAAGACAGGGGGGATACAATGAGCAGTTCTTC. Its protein product is CASSERQGGYNEQFF.

The V gene is TRBV29-1, the J gene TRBJ2-7, with TRBD2 as a possible D gene (6 bases). V was clipped by 4 bases and J by 0 bases, with 10 bases between them. CDR3 size: 13 residues. CDR1 is SQVTM, CDR2 ANQGSEA, per germline. The CDR3 coding sequence is TGCAGCGTTGCTAGCGTTAGCTCCTACGAGCAGTACTTC. It yields the protein CSVASVSSYEQYF.

The chain links TRBV28 to TRBJ1-2, with no clear D. The CDR3 loop spans 12 amino acids. V lost 10 bases, J lost 2 bases, and 11 bases lay in between. Per the germline V gene, CDR1 is MDHEN and CDR2 is SYDVKM. CDR3 coding DNA: TGTGCCACTGCCCGAGGGAACTATGGCTACACCTTC. Translation gives CATARGNYGYTF.

The rearrangement uses TRBV5-1 and TRBJ2-1; D gene unclear. V lost 3 bases and J 0 bases, leaving 7 bases between the germline ends. The CDR3 runs 14 residues. Germline V gene data show CDR1 as SGHRS and CDR2 as YFSETQ. The CDR3 DNA reads as TGCGCCAGCAGCTACGACTCCTCCTACAATGAGCAGTTCTTC. Amino acids: CASSYDSSYNEQFF.

This clone was counted many times. The CDR3 spells CASSPSTGSGTEAFF. The CDR3 DNA is TGTGCCAGCAGTCCGTCCACAGGGTCTGGCACTGAAGCTTTCTTT. J is TRBJ1-1 and V is TRBV6-4, with TRBD1 as a possible D gene (6 bases). The CDR3 runs 15 residues. Germline CDR1 and CDR2: MRHNA and SNTAGT. V gave up 5 bases and J gave up 4 bases, with 17 bases separating them.

V is TRBV19 and J is TRBJ2-1, with D possibly matching TRBD2 (5 bases). V was trimmed by 8 bases and J by 0 bases, leaving 11 bases between them. This CDR3 region has 14 residues. Germline V lookup: CDR1 LNHDA, CDR2 SQIVND (reference sequence). CDR3 DNA sequence: TGTGCCAGTCGAGGGCTTAGCTCCTACAATGAGCAGTTCTTC. This codes for CASRGLSSYNEQFF.

This clone was observed a handful of times. The CDR3 coding sequence is TGTGCCAGCAGTTTCGAGAGAAAAGCTTTCTTT. Its translation is CASSFERKAFF. V usage is TRBV6-4 and J usage is TRBJ1-1; D remains ambiguous. The CDR3 covers 11 residues. V lost 5 bases and J lost 9, with 10 bases in between. CDR1 MRHNA and CDR2 SNTAGT come from the germline V gene.

This clone was seen a handful of times. The rearrangement links TRBV29-1 to TRBJ2-3, with TRBD1 matching over 10 bases. CDR3 size: 15 residues. CDR1 is SQVTM, CDR2 ANQGSEA, per germline. Trimming took 7 bases from V and 3 from J; bases not matched to a gene: 10. This CDR3 reads CSAEGGQGRTDTQYF. CDR3 sequence (DNA): TGCAGCGCCGAGGGGGGACAGGGGAGGACAGATACGCAGTATTTT.

J is TRBJ2-5 and V is TRBV29-1; 12 bases fit TRBD2. The CDR3 length is 16 residues. Germline V lookup: CDR1 SQVTM, CDR2 ANQGSEA. V gave up 1 base and J gave up 5 bases; unmatched junction bases: 8. In DNA form, the CDR3 reads TGCAGCGTTGAAGGGCGACTAGCGGGAGCGCGGGAGACCCAGTACTTC. Its protein is CSVEGRLAGARETQYF.

This CDR3 is CASSWGGAALHF. In nucleotides, the CDR3 is TGTGCCAGTAGTTGGGGGGGGGCAGCCCTCCACTTT. The chain has TRBV19 and TRBJ1-6, with D possibly TRBD1 on 6 matching bases. This CDR3 is 12 amino acids long. Trimming pared 5 bases from V and 14 bases from J, leaving 13 bases between. Germline V gene data show CDR1 as LNHDA and CDR2 as SQIVND (reference sequence).